The 9 T cell receptor beta chains below were found in one sample sequenced in a study of T cell clonotyping in hematopoietic cell transplantation. Sequencing was performed with immunoSEQ multiplex PCR; in TCRdb, only in-frame clones are kept and a portion is missing. The sample lists 9,500 or so clones, about four fifths occurring once. The sequenced sample was PBMCs, obtained 30 days after allogeneic stem cell transplant. The origin of the receptors is a female patient aged 35-55 years who had an allogeneic stem cell transplant from a related donor, so T cells may come from the graft donor. Some clones in this sample may be carry-over from other donors' samples.

V and J are TRBV6-1 and TRBJ2-2, with D unresolved. V dropped 6 bases and J dropped 4 bases, with 12 bases sitting between them. This CDR3 region has 14 residues. Germline CDR1 MNHNS, CDR2 SASEGT. The CDR3 reads CASRAVLGTGELFF. The CDR3 nucleotides read TGTGCCAGCAGGGCCGTTCTGGGCACCGGGGAGCTGTTTTTT.

CDR3 amino acids: CASSLSYSYEQYF. The DNA for the CDR3 is TGCGCCAGCAGCTTGTCCTACTCCTACGAGCAGTACTTC. V gene TRBV5-1 combines with J gene TRBJ2-7; D is unclear. Trimming cost V 1 base and J 0 bases, with 5 bases left between them. The CDR3 is made up of 13 amino acids. The V gene's germline CDR1 is SGHRS and CDR2 YFSETQ.

This rearrangement joins TRBV18 to TRBJ1-3; D unresolved. There are 20 residues in the CDR3. Looked up from germline, CDR1 is KGHSH and CDR2 is LQKENI. Trimming took 4 bases from V and 1 from J, leaving 26 bases between them. CDR3 residues: CASSLKAAAVEGRSGNTIYF. CDR3 sequence (DNA): TGTGCCAGCTCACTAAAAGCGGCAGCCGTCGAAGGAAGGTCTGGAAACACCATATATTTT.

This chain connects TRBV2 to TRBJ2-7; maybe TRBD1 (5 bases). V was trimmed by 4 bases and J by 3 bases, leaving 13 bases between them. The CDR3 is 14 residues long. Germline CDR1 SNHLY, CDR2 FYNNEI. The CDR3: CASSGGRASYEQYF. The CDR3 DNA follows: TGTGCCAGCAGTGGGGGCAGGGCAAGCTACGAGCAGTACTTC. The entire variable domain, with the rest obtained from reference TRBV2 and TRBJ2-7, is as follows: EPEVTQTPSHQVTQMGQEVILRCVPISNHLYFYWYRQILGQKVEFLVSFYNNEISEKSEIFDDQFSVERPDGSNFTLKIRSTKLEDSAMYFCASSGGRASYEQYFGPGTRLTVT.

The rearrangement joins TRBV2 to TRBJ2-7; D may be TRBD1 (5 bases). Deletions cut 2 bases from V and 5 bases from J, with 16 bases between. The CDR3 sequence is 15 residues long. CDR1 and CDR2 (germline): SNHLY, FYNNEI. Here the CDR3 DNA reads TGTGCCAGCAGTGAAATAAGGCAGGGTGGCGACGAGCAGTACTTC. Protein sequence: CASSEIRQGGDEQYF. Full variable domain (remainder filled in from reference TRBV2 and TRBJ2-7): EPEVTQTPSHQVTQMGQEVILRCVPISNHLYFYWYRQILGQKVEFLVSFYNNEISEKSEIFDDQFSVERPDGSNFTLKIRSTKLEDSAMYFCASSEIRQGGDEQYFGPGTRLTVT.

The CDR3 loop is CASSWGTGNGETQYF. Here the CDR3 DNA reads TGTGCCAGCAGCTGGGGAACAGGGAATGGAGAGACCCAGTACTTC. The chain combines TRBV27 with TRBJ2-5, with D perhaps matching TRBD1 (6 bases). The CDR3 is made up of 15 amino acids. The V gene lost 6 bases and the J gene lost 4 bases, with 18 bases spanning the gap. Germline CDR1 MNHEY, CDR2 SMNVEV (reference sequence).

This chain links TRBV4-1 with TRBJ2-7; perhaps TRBD2 as D (5 bases). The CDR3 covers 16 residues. V was pared by 0 bases and J by 2 bases, with 14 bases between. Germline loops: CDR1 MGHRA, CDR2 YSYEKL. The CDR3 DNA follows: TGCGCCAGCAGCCAAGATCTAGAGGGTTTTACCTACGAGCAGTACTTC. Translation gives CASSQDLEGFTYEQYF.

This chain connects TRBV5-1 to TRBJ2-7; D is uncertain. CDR1 is SGHRS and CDR2 is YFSETQ in the germline V gene. The CDR3 length is 14 residues. Trimming took off 0 bases at V and 5 bases at J, with 12 bases between the two ends. The CDR3 sequence: CASSLALENHEQYF. The DNA of the CDR3 is TGCGCCAGCAGCTTGGCCCTGGAGAACCACGAGCAGTACTTC.

The rearrangement links TRBV6-5 to TRBJ2-6; 7 bases match TRBD1. CDR3 size: 15 residues. J lost 6 bases, V lost 6 bases, and 8 bases had no gene match. CDR1 and CDR2 (germline): MNHEY, SVGAGI. The CDR3 reads CASSPQGVVANVLTF. CDR3 DNA sequence: TGTGCCAGCAGCCCCCAGGGGGTGGTGGCCAACGTCCTGACTTTC.